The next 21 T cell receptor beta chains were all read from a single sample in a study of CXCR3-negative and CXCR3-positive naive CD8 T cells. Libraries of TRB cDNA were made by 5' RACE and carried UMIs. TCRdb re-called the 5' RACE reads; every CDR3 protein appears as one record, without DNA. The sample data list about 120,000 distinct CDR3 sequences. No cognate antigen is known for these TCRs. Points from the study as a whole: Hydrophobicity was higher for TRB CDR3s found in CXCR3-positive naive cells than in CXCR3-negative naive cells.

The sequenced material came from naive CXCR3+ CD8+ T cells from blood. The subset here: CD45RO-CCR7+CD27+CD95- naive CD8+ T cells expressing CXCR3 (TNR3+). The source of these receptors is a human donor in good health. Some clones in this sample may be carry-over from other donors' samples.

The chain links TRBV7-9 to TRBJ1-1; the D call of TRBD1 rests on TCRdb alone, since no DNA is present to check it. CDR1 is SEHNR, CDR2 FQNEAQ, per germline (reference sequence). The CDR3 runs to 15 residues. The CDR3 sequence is CASSYQGMENTEAFF.

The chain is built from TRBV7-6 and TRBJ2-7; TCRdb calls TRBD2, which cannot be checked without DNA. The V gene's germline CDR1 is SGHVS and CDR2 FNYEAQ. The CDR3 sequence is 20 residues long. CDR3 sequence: CASSLKVLAPGSPYSYEQYF.

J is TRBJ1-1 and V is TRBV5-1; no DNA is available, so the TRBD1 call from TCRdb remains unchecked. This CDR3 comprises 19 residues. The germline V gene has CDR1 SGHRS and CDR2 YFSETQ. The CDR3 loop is CASRPPGSEGSSMNTEAFF.

CDR3 amino acids: CASSFRTRVCEQYF. The V gene is TRBV28, the J gene TRBJ2-7; TCRdb's D call, TRBD2, is unchecked because there is no DNA. Germline V gives CDR1 MDHEN, CDR2 SYDVKM. The CDR3 is made up of 14 amino acids.

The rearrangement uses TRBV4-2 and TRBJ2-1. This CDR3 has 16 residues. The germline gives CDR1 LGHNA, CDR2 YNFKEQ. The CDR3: CASSQALATRNNEQFF.

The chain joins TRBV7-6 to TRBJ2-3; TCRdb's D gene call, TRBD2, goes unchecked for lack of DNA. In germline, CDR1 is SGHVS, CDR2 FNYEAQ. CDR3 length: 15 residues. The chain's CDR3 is CASSLSGRTEDTQYF.

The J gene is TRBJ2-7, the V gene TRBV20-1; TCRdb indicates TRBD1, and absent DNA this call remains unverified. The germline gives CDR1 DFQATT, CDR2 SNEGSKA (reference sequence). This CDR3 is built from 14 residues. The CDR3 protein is CSAAKGGGPYEQYF.

This chain's CDR3 is CASRAGQDLSYEQYF. The chain links TRBV25-1 to TRBJ2-7; TCRdb's D call of TRBD1 is untestable without DNA. This CDR3 comprises 15 residues. Germline V gives CDR1 MGHDK, CDR2 SYGVNS.

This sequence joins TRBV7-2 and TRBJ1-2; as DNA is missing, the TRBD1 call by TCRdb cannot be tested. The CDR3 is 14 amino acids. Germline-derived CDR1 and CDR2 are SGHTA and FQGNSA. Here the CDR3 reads CASSLSTGNYGYTF. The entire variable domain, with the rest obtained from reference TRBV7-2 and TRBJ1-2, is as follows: GAGVSQSPSNKVTEKGKDVELRCDPISGHTALYWYRQSLGQGLEFLIYFQGNSAPDKSGLPSDRFSAERTGGSVSTLTIQRTQQEDSAVYLCASSLSTGNYGYTFGSGTRLTVV.

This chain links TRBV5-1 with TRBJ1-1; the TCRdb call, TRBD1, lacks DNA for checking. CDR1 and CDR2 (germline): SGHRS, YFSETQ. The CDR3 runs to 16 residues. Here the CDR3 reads CASSLDRGVFNTEAFF.

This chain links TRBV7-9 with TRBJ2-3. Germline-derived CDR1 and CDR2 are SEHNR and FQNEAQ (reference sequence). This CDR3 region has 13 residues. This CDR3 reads CASNHLPTDTQYF.

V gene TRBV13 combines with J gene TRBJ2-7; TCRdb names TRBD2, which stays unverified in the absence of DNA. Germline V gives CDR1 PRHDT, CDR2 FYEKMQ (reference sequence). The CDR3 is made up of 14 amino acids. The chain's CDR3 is CASSRAGGPHEQYF. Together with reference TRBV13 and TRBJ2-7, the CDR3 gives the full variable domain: AAGVIQSPRHLIKEKRETATLKCYPIPRHDTVYWYQQGPGQDPQFLISFYEKMQSDKGSIPDRFSAQQFSDYHSELNMSSLELGDSALYFCASSRAGGPHEQYFGPGTRLTVT.

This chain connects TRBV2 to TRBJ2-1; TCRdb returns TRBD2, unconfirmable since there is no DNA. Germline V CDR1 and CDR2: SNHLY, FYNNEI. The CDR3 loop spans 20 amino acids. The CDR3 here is CASIRYGTSGGPDSYNEQFF.

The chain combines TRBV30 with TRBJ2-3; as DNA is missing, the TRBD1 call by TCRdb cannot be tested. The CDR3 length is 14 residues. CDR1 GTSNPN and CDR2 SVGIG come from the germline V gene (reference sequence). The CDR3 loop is CASNLGGVTDTQYF.

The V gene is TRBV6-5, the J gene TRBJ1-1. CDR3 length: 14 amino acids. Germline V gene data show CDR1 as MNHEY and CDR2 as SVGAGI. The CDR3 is CASSYRGGNTEAFF.

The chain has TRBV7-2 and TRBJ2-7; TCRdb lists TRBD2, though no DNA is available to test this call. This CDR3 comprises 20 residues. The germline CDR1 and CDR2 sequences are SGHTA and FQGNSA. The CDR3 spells CASSPFPGTSGATPRYEQYF.

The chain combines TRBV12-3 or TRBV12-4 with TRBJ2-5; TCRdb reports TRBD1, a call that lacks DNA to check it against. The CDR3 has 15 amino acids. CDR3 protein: CASSPDGGAKETQYF.

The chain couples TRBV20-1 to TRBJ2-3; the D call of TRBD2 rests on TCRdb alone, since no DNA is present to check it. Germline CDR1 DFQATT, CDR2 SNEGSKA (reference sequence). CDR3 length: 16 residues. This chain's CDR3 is CSASFLERESTDTQYF.

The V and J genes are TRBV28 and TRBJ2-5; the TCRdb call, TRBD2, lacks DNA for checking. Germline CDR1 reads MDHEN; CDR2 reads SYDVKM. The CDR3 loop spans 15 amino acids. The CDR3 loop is CASRRSGDNQETQYF.

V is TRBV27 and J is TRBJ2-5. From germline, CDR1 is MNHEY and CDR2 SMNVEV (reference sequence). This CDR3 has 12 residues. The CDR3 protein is CASSPRTGNQYF.

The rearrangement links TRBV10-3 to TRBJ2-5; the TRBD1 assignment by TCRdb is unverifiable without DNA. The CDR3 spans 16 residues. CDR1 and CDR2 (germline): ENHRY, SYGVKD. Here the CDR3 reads CAISEEAGGVEETQYF.